Listed below are T cell receptor beta chains from one sample, sequenced in a study of Ad26.COV2.S vaccination and SARS-CoV-2 variants. The table came from immunoSEQ multiplex PCR; TCRdb's copy has only in-frame clones and leaves some out. The sample has some 350,000 clones; about 91% are singletons. The sequencing used peripheral blood, collected after recovery from COVID-19. The receptors originated from a human donor who had recovered from COVID-19. The CDR3 runs from the conserved cysteine through the conserved F or W. The order of the fields is clone size, D gene, J gene, V gene, CDR3 DNA, CDR3 protein. D genes are given only for firm matches. The listing skips clone size in some rows; elsewhere it reads once, few, many or a size class.

- TRBD1 TRBJ2-7 TRBV12-3/TRBV12-4 TGTGCCAGCAGGACAGGGTTCTTGGGTGAGCAGTACTTC CASRTGFLGEQYF
- - TRBJ2-3 TRBV6-5 TGTGCCAGCGCCGAGGGGAGACTCAGCACAGATACGCAGTATTTT CASAEGRLSTDTQYF
- - TRBJ1-6 TRBV23-1 TGCGCCAGCAGTCAAGGGGGGCTCGCACCCCTCCACTTT CASSQGGLAPLHF
- TRBD1 TRBJ2-7 TRBV10-3 TGTGCCATCAGGGCGGACAGGTCGTGGAGAGAGCAGTACTTC CAIRADRSWREQYF
- - TRBJ2-7 TRBV21-1 TGTGCCAGCAGCACCCTTAAAACCCCGTATAAACCCTACGAGCAGTACTTC CASSTLKTPYKPYEQYF
- - TRBJ2-3 TRBV29-1 TGCAGCGTTGAACGGGCAGGGCCCACAGATACGCAGTATTTT CSVERAGPTDTQYF
- - TRBJ1-4 TRBV5-5 TGTGCCAGCAGCACCCAGGGTTTAACTAATGAAAAACTGTTTTTT CASSTQGLTNEKLFF
- - TRBJ1-1 TRBV6-5 TGTGCCAGCAGTTACTCACCCTGGAGGGGCACTGAAGCTTTCTTT CASSYSPWRGTEAFF
- - TRBJ2-7 TRBV11-2 TGTGCCAGCAGCTTAGAGACAGCTTCCTCCTACGAGCAGTACTTC CASSLETASSYEQYF
- - TRBJ1-1 TRBV28 TGTGCCAGCAGTTTCCAGGGGCGATGGAACACTGAAGCTTTCTTT CASSFQGRWNTEAFF
- TRBD1 TRBJ1-2 TRBV6-5 TGTGCCAGCAGTCCCCGGGACAGGCTAAACTATGGCTACACCTTC CASSPRDRLNYGYTF
- - TRBJ2-5 TRBV7-2 TGTGCCAGCAGCGGGCCGAAGAAGCCTCAAGAGACCCAGTACTTC CASSGPKKPQETQYF
once - TRBJ2-7 TRBV6-1 TGTGCCAGCAGTGAAGTCCCTCGGACCCTAGCCTACGAGCAGTACTTC CASSEVPRTLAYEQYF
- - TRBJ1-1 TRBV5-1 TGCGCCAGCAGCTTGAACGAGAACACTGAAGCTTTCTTT CASSLNENTEAFF
- TRBD2 TRBJ2-7 TRBV7-2 TGTGCCAGCAGCTTTGCTAGCGGCGACACCTACGAGCAGTACTTC CASSFASGDTYEQYF
- - TRBJ1-1 TRBV19 TGTGCCAGTATCCGGACACCCGGAGGGGTGAACACTGAAGCTTTCTTT CASIRTPGGVNTEAFF
- - TRBJ2-4 TRBV12-5 TGTGCTAGTGGTGACACAGCCAAAAACATTCAGTACTTC CASGDTAKNIQYF
- TRBD1 TRBJ1-2 TRBV23-1 TGCGCCAGCAGCCAAATTCGGGGACAGGGCTATGGCTACACCTTC CASSQIRGQGYGYTF
- - TRBJ1-1 TRBV29-1 TGCAGCGTTGACGAACCACAGGGCCGCACTGAAGCTTTCTTT CSVDEPQGRTEAFF
- - TRBJ1-6 TRBV4-1 TGCGCCAGCAGCCAAGACTGGACTTTAAATTCACCCCTCCACTTT CASSQDWTLNSPLHF
- TRBD1 TRBJ2-7 TRBV7-2 TGTGCCAGCAGCCGCGGGACAGGGCTGAACGAGCAGTACTTC CASSRGTGLNEQYF
- TRBD1 TRBJ2-7 TRBV2 TGTGCCAGCTGGGGACAGGGCGCCTACGAGCAGTACTTC CASWGQGAYEQYF
- TRBD1 TRBJ2-1 TRBV7-9 TGTGCCAGCAGCGGACCGGACAGGGGAAGTGAGCCAAATGAGCAGTTCTTC CASSGPDRGSEPNEQFF
- - TRBJ1-2 TRBV20-1 TGCAGTGCTAGTGGGGGGGTGTCGGCTGGCTACACCTTC CSASGGVSAGYTF
- - TRBJ1-5 TRBV19 TGTGCCAGTAGTATATCAGACAATCAGCCCCAGCATTTT CASSISDNQPQHF
- - TRBJ1-2 TRBV10-2 TGCGCCAGCAGGGACGGAACGGGAGGCTACACCTTC CASRDGTGGYTF
- TRBD1 TRBJ2-5 TRBV18 TGTGCCAGCTCACTTAACGACAGGGAAGAGACCCAGTACTTC CASSLNDREETQYF
- - TRBJ2-6 TRBV18 TGTGCCAGCTCACCACAGGGCAATGCCAACGTCCTGACTTTC CASSPQGNANVLTF
- TRBD1 TRBJ1-1 TRBV4-3 TGCGCCAGCAGCCACGGGGACAGGGGGCGTGCTGAAGCTTTCTTT CASSHGDRGRAEAFF
- TRBD2 TRBJ2-3 TRBV27 TGTGCCAGCAGTTCGGGACTAGCGGGGCTGCACGATACGCAGTATTTT CASSSGLAGLHDTQYF
- TRBD1 TRBJ1-2 TRBV7-3 TGTGCCAGCAGCCCGGCGGGACAGGGGGCTGGCGGCTACACCTTC CASSPAGQGAGGYTF
- TRBD1 TRBJ2-7 TRBV6-1 TGTGCCAGCAGTGAAGCATTCAGGACAGGGGCCTACTACGAGCAGTACTTC CASSEAFRTGAYYEQYF
- - TRBJ1-6 TRBV5-1 TGCGCCAGCAGCCCCTACTCGGACGGGAATTCACCCCTCCACTTT CASSPYSDGNSPLHF
- TRBD1 TRBJ1-2 TRBV27 TGTGCCAGCAGTTTAACAGGGGCTAACTATGGCTACACCTTC CASSLTGANYGYTF
once - TRBJ1-1 TRBV9 TGTGCCAGCAGCGTAGGAAGGGGAAAGAGAGCTTTCTTT CASSVGRGKRAFF
- - TRBJ2-4 TRBV24-1 TGTGCCACCAGTGACTACACCGATAAGCTAGCCAAAAACATTCAGTACTTC CATSDYTDKLAKNIQYF
- - TRBJ2-5 TRBV19 TGTGCCAGTAGTAATGTTGCAGGGAAAGAGACCCAGTACTTC CASSNVAGKETQYF
- TRBD1 TRBJ2-7 TRBV25-1 TGTGCCAGCAGTAGGACAGGGGTCTCCTACGAGCAGTACTTC CASSRTGVSYEQYF
- - TRBJ1-6 TRBV5-6 TGTGCCAGCAGCTTGGCAGGGATAGAGGTACCCCTCCACTTT CASSLAGIEVPLHF
- - TRBJ1-5 TRBV27 TGTGCCAGTACCCCCCAAAGCGGGGGACGACAGCCCCAGCATTTT CASTPQSGGRQPQHF
few - TRBJ1-3 TRBV9 TGTGCCAGCAGCGTAGATGGGGCAGGTGGAAACACCATATATTTT CASSVDGAGGNTIYF
- - TRBJ1-5 TRBV27 TGTGCCAGCAGTTTGACGAGCAATCAGCCCCAGCATTTT CASSLTSNQPQHF
- - TRBJ2-7 TRBV6-5 TGTGCCAGCAGTTACACGGGGAGCTCCTACGAGCAGTACTTC CASSYTGSSYEQYF
once - TRBJ1-1 TRBV7-2 TGTGCCAGCAGCTTAGTCCAGGGGATGAAAAGCTCTGAAGCTTTCTTT CASSLVQGMKSSEAFF
- - TRBJ1-1 TRBV9 TGTGCCAGCAGCGTCCTTACCGGGACGGGGAACACTGAAGCTTTCTTT CASSVLTGTGNTEAFF
- - TRBJ1-1 TRBV9 TGTGCCAGCGGAGGGGGGCGCGGTGACACTGAAGCTTTCTTT CASGGGRGDTEAFF
- - TRBJ1-1 TRBV4-1 TGCGCCAGCAGCCAAGATCGGGGGGGGGCCGTGAACACTGAAGCTTTCTTT CASSQDRGGAVNTEAFF
- - TRBJ2-5 TRBV6-5 TGTGCCAGCAGTTACCTCCGGGGGCGCGGGGAGACCCAGTACTTC CASSYLRGRGETQYF